The present entry profiles one TCR beta chain with its context. A few counts support this clonotype. The target of this receptor is not known. The record has no base qualities; no much larger clone is one base away. The CDR3 runs 15 residues from the cysteine to the phenylalanine. Only CDR3 DNA remains: 45 bases, in frame from the first base. Per the germline V gene (reference sequence), LGHDT is the CDR1 and YNNKEL is the CDR2. V is clipped by 4 bases and J by 4 bases, and the sequence between their germline boundaries is 16 bases long. The method behind the library was 5' RACE. TCRdb shows the sequencer as Illumina HiSeq 2500. A second roughly 6 to 12 cycle PCR used a sample-barcoded 5' primer and a J-beta primer mix. Each TCR beta cDNA molecule received a unique molecular identifier from a template-switch 5' adaptor carrying 12 random nucleotides. Each sample yielded at least 2.5 million CDR3-containing paired-end reads. First-strand cDNA was synthesized from all RNA with the Mint cDNA synthesis kit, primed by a TRBC-specific oligonucleotide. Following uracil-DNA glycosylase treatment, a first 18-cycle PCR with universal primers M1SS and BC2_uni_R was performed on all cDNA. The original pipeline was this. Normalization of each sample was performed by random selection of 1 million high-quality reads, each carrying a distinct molecular identifier. Instead of being binned into consensus sequences, reads that shared molecular identifiers were thrown out. MiTCR, with a Q25 quality threshold and the strictest error-elimination algorithm, was used for CDR3 identification, clonotype clustering and error correction. Lower-bound total TCR beta diversity was estimated with a nonparametric unseen species model using Euler transformation. TCRdb reprocessed the public reads (quality trimming at Q25 with fastp, clone calling with MiXCR) and kept in-frame beta chains. Each CDR3 protein gets just one entry, which takes the most common genes and DNA from the rows behind it. V and J calls and clone size were set by TCRdb, not the authors. This sample holds 1.5 million to 2 million distinct CDR3 sequences; about 35% were observed only once. Roughly 10% of the sample lies in the top ten.

Systemically healthy Caucasian individuals from Russia, over 30 in total and aged roughly 6 to 95 years, were included as donors. Each donor gave 8 to 10 milliliters of peripheral blood, collected into EDTA-treated Vacutainer tubes. Ficoll-Paque density-gradient centrifugation was used to isolate PBMCs, with at least 6 million per sample. Trizol reagent was used to extract total RNA from the PBMCs, yielding at least 5.5 micrograms per sample. The percentages of naive CD45RAhigh/CD27high T cells were determined by flow cytometry on a PBMC aliquot from every donor. This record belongs to a study of blood T cells in healthy people across ages (dated by TCRdb to between 2014 and 2016). With regard to the full study: In model experiments, template switching captured roughly one uniquely barcoded TCR beta cDNA molecule for every two T cells. To avoid experimental bias, donors of different ages were distributed randomly across sequencing lanes. The donors were split into four age groups: young (average 16 years), middle-aged (over 35), aged (approximately 60) and long-lived (about 82). To track age-related changes in TCR beta repertoire diversity, the study relied on deep sequencing normalized with unique cDNA molecular identifiers. For two donors (one aged 18 to 30 and one aged 80 or older), the study analyzed two additional independent replicas of 1 million unique cDNA reads from the same blood draw.

Here is what the overall study found, with its caveats: Compared with the aged group, the long-lived group had more naive CD4+ T cells, fewer expanded clones and increased TCR diversity, a pattern suggesting age selection. Observed TCR beta diversity per million T cells fell roughly linearly with age, and a significant reduction was already apparent by age about 43. Since profiling was done on bulk unsorted PBMCs, naive and antigen-experienced compartments could not be conclusively compared. The percentage of naive T cells measured by flow cytometry correlated strongly with observed TCR beta diversity. Estimates of total diversity based on one million sequenced T cells were considered lower bounds and underestimates. Because donor CMV infection status was unknown, age-related changes in expanded clonotypes were potentially confounded.

The rearrangement joined TRBV3-1 to TRBJ1-2; the D region possibly corresponds to TRBD1 (6 bases align). The receptor comes from a woman aged 25 to 39 in good health. The sequenced sample was blood. The sequence in DNA is TGTGCCAGCAGCCCCCCACAGGGACCCGTCTATGGCTACACCTTC. Its translation is CASSPPQGPVYGYTF.